The present T cell receptor (beta chain) was sequenced within a study of shared clonotypes between healthy human individuals. General observations from the study: Of the naive CD4 clonotypes, around 4.8% were shared across several donors.

Libraries were prepared by immunoSEQ multiplex PCR; TCRdb keeps only in-frame clonotypes and omits some of them. The table lists around 2,000,000 clones, 95% of them singletons. The germline V gene has CDR1 KGHSH and CDR2 LQKENI. The CDR3 has 13 amino acids. The V end was cut by 1 base, the J end by 5 bases, with 8 bases between. Regarding this clone: Its antigen is undetermined.

The sample comprised naive CD4+ T cells sorted from blood. Subset in this sample: CD45RA+ positively selected. The TCR was taken from a man aged 18 to 30 in good health. The chain is built from TRBV18 and TRBJ2-5; no definite D call. CDR3: CASSPRLFETQYF. DNA for the CDR3: TGTGCCAGCTCACCACGCCTCTTCGAGACCCAGTACTTC.